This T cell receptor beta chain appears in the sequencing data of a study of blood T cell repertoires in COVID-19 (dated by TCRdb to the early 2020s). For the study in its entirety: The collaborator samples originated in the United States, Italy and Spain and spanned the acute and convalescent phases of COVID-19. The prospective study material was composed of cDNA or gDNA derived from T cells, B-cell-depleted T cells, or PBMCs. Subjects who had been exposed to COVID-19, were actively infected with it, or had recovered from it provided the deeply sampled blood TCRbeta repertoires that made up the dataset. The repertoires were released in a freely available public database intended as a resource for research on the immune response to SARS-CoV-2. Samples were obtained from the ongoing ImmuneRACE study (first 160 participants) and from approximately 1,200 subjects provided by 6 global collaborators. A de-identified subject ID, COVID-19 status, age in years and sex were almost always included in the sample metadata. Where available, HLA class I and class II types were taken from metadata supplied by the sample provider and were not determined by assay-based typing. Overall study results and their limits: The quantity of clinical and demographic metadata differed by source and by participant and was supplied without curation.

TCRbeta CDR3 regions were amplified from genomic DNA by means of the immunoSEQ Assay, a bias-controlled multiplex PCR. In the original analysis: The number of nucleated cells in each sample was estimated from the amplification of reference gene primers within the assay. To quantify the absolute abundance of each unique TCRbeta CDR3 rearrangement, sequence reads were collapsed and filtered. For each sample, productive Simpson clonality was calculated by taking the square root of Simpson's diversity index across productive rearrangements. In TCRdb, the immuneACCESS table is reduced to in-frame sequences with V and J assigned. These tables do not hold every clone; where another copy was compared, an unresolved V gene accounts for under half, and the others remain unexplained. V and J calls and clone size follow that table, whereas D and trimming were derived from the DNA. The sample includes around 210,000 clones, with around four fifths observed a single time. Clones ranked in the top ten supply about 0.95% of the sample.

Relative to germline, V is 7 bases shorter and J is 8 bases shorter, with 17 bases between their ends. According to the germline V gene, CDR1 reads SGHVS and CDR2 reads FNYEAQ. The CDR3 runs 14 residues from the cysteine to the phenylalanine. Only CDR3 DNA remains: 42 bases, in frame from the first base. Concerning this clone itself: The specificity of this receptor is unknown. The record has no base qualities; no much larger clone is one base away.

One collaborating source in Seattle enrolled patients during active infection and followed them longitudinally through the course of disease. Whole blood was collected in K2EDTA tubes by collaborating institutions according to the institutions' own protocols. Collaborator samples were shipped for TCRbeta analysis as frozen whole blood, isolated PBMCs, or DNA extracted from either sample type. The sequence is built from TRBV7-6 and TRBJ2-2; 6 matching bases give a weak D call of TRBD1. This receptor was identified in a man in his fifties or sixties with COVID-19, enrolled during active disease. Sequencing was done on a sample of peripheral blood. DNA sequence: TGTGCCAGCAATCCTTTGTTGGGGGCGGGGGAGCTGTTTTTT. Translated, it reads CASNPLLGAGELFF.